This T cell receptor (beta chain) comes out of a study of blood T cell repertoires in COVID-19. The table came from immunoSEQ multiplex PCR; TCRdb's copy has only in-frame clones and leaves some out. This repertoire shows approximately 200,000 clones, 88% found once; its top ten account for 3.5% to 4.5%. The sample taken for sequencing was peripheral blood. The TCR originated in a woman in her 30s with acute or convalescent COVID-19.

CDR3 loop: CASSPYELKQYF. The CDR3 region has the DNA TGTGCCAGCTCACCATACGAGCTGAAGCAGTATTTT. This sequence joins TRBV18 and TRBJ2-3; no firm D call. This CDR3 region has 12 residues. CDR1 is KGHSH, CDR2 LQKENI, per germline. Trimming took 2 bases from V and 11 from J, leaving 11 bases between them.